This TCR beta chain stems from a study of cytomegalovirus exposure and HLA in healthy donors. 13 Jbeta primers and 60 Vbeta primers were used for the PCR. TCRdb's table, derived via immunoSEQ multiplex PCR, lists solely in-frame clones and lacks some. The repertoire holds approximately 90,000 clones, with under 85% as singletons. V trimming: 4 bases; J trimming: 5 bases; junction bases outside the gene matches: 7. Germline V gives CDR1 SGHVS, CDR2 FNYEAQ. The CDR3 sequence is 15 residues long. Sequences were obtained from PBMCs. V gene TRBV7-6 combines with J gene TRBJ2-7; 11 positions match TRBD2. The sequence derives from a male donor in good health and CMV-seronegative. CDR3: CASSSVTSGNDEQYF. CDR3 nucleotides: TGTGCCAGCAGCTCCGTGACTAGCGGGAACGACGAGCAGTACTTC.